This T cell receptor (beta chain) was documented in a study of blood T cell repertoires in COVID-19. Overall study: From the United States, Italy and Spain came samples of acute and convalescent COVID-19. The analysed material was cDNA or gDNA that came from T cells, B-cell-depleted T cells, or PBMCs.

Method: immunoSEQ multiplex PCR; TCRdb's copy keeps in-frame clones and lacks some. The table lists around 46,000 clones, 80% to 85% of them singletons, with roughly three fifths in the top ten. The sequenced sample was peripheral blood. The receptor was isolated from a man in his 70s with acute or convalescent COVID-19.

Written as DNA, the CDR3 is TGCAGTGCTAGTATACGGGAAAATCAGCCCCAGCATTTT. Translation: CSASIRENQPQHF. The chain is built from TRBV20-1 and TRBJ1-5; no clear D. V was clipped by 3 bases and J by 4 bases, with 10 bases between them. This CDR3 region has 13 residues. Germline CDR1 reads DFQATT; CDR2 reads SNEGSKA (reference sequence).